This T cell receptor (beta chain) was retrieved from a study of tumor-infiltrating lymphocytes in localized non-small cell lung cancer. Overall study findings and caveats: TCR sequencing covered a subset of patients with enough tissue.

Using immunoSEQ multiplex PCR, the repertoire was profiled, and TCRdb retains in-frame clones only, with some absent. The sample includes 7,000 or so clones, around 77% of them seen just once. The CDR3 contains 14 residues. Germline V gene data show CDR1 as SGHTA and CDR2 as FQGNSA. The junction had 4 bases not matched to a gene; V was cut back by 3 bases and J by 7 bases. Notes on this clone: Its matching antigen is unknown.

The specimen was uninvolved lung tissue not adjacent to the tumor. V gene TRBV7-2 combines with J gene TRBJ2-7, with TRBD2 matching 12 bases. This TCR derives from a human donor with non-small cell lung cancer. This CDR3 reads CASSFLAGGGEQYF. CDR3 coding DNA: TGTGCCAGCAGCTTTCTAGCGGGGGGGGGAGAGCAGTACTTC.